A selection of T cell receptor beta chains follows, all from one sample in a study of control samples from healthy donors and cancer patients. Assay used: immunoSEQ multiplex PCR; TCRdb lists only in-frame clones, some missing. The profile shows about 220,000 clones, roughly 94% of them singletons. Sequencing was carried out using blood. These receptors all come from a man aged 50 to 59 in good health. The CDR3 runs from the conserved cysteine through the conserved F or W. Fields, in order: clone size, J gene, CDR3 length, V gene, D gene, CDR3 DNA, CDR3 protein. D genes are given only for firm matches. The listing skips clone size in some rows; elsewhere it reads once, few, many or a size class.

clone size: .
J gene: TRBJ2-5
CDR3 length: 15
V gene: TRBV7-6
D gene: TRBD1
CDR3 DNA: TGTGCCAGCAGCTATAGTGTGACAGGGTCGGGGACCCAGTACTTC
CDR3 protein: CASSYSVTGSGTQYF

clone size: once
J gene: TRBJ1-2
CDR3 length: 16
V gene: TRBV27
D gene: TRBD1
CDR3 DNA: TGTGCCAGCAGTCCCCGGACAGGGGGCGGGGGGGATGGCTACACCTTC
CDR3 protein: CASSPRTGGGGDGYTF

clone size: .
J gene: TRBJ1-4
CDR3 length: 13
V gene: TRBV19
D gene: TRBD1
CDR3 DNA: TGTGCCAGTAGTATAGATCCAACAGGGGATCAGTTTTTT
CDR3 protein: CASSIDPTGDQFF

clone size: once
J gene: TRBJ1-3
CDR3 length: 16
V gene: TRBV5-5
D gene: .
CDR3 DNA: TGTGCCAGCAGCCTCCGCCTCCAGTTCTCTGGAAACACCATATATTTT
CDR3 protein: CASSLRLQFSGNTIYF

clone size: .
J gene: TRBJ1-1
CDR3 length: 14
V gene: TRBV18
D gene: TRBD1
CDR3 DNA: TGTGCCAGCTCACCCCCGGGACAGCTTATTGAAGCTTTCTTT
CDR3 protein: CASSPPGQLIEAFF

clone size: .
J gene: TRBJ2-1
CDR3 length: 15
V gene: TRBV7-6
D gene: TRBD1
CDR3 DNA: TGTGCCAGCAGCTTTATGGGACAGAACTACAATGAGCAGTTCTTC
CDR3 protein: CASSFMGQNYNEQFF

clone size: .
J gene: TRBJ2-6
CDR3 length: 16
V gene: TRBV5-4
D gene: .
CDR3 DNA: TGTGCCAGCAGCCCGGGTGATAATGCTGGGGCCAACGTCCTGACTTTC
CDR3 protein: CASSPGDNAGANVLTF

clone size: .
J gene: TRBJ2-3
CDR3 length: 13
V gene: TRBV18
D gene: .
CDR3 DNA: TGTGCCAGCTCACACAGGGAAGGGGATACGCAGTATTTT
CDR3 protein: CASSHREGDTQYF

clone size: .
J gene: TRBJ2-7
CDR3 length: 15
V gene: TRBV6-5
D gene: .
CDR3 DNA: TGTGCCAGCGATGGCTTCCAGTGGGTGGGCTACGAGCAGTACTTC
CDR3 protein: CASDGFQWVGYEQYF

clone size: .
J gene: TRBJ1-6
CDR3 length: 12
V gene: TRBV6-5
D gene: .
CDR3 DNA: TGTGCCAGTTCTACAGGGAATTCACCCCTCCACTTT
CDR3 protein: CASSTGNSPLHF

clone size: .
J gene: TRBJ1-1
CDR3 length: 10
V gene: TRBV6-6
D gene: .
CDR3 DNA: TGTGCCAGCCGACGGACTGAAGCTTTCTTT
CDR3 protein: CASRRTEAFF

clone size: .
J gene: TRBJ1-4
CDR3 length: 14
V gene: TRBV7-2
D gene: TRBD1
CDR3 DNA: TGTGCCAGCAGCTTATATAGGGACAGTGAAAAACTGTTTTTT
CDR3 protein: CASSLYRDSEKLFF

clone size: .
J gene: TRBJ1-4
CDR3 length: 14
V gene: TRBV6-5
D gene: .
CDR3 DNA: TGTGCCAGCAGTTTTGGGTCGCGGAGTGAAAAACTGTTTTTT
CDR3 protein: CASSFGSRSEKLFF

clone size: .
J gene: TRBJ1-1
CDR3 length: 14
V gene: TRBV28
D gene: .
CDR3 DNA: TGTGCCAGCAGTTTACCTCAGGGGAACACTGAAGCTTTCTTT
CDR3 protein: CASSLPQGNTEAFF

clone size: .
J gene: TRBJ1-3
CDR3 length: 16
V gene: TRBV18
D gene: .
CDR3 DNA: TGTGCCAGCTCACCAACTGCCGCGACGGCGGGAAACACCATATATTTT
CDR3 protein: CASSPTAATAGNTIYF

clone size: .
J gene: TRBJ1-1
CDR3 length: 13
V gene: TRBV7-6
D gene: .
CDR3 DNA: TGTGCCAGCAGCTTAGGGGAAGGGTGGCAAGCTTTCTTT
CDR3 protein: CASSLGEGWQAFF